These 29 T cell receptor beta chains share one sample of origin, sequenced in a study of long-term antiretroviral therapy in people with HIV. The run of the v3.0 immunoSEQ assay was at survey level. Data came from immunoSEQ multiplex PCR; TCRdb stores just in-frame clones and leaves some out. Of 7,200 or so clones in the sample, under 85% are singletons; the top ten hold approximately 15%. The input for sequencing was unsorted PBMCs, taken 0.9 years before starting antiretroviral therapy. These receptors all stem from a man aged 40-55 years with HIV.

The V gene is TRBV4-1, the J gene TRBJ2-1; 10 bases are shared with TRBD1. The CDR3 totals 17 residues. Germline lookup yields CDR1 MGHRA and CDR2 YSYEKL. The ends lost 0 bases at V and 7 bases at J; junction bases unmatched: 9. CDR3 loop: CASSQESGQGVGNEQFF. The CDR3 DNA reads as TGCGCCAGCAGCCAAGAATCTGGACAGGGGGTGGGGAATGAGCAGTTCTTC.

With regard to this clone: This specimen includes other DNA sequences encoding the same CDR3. The CDR3 DNA is TGCGCCAGCAGCTTGCTCGGAGGGGCAGATACGCAGTATTTT. Translating gives CASSLLGGADTQYF. The J gene is TRBJ2-3, the V gene TRBV5-1; D might be TRBD2 (6 bases). CDR3 length equals 14 residues. Looked up from germline, CDR1 is SGHRS and CDR2 is YFSETQ. Trimming took off 1 base at V and 4 bases at J, with 10 bases between the two ends. Full variable domain (outside the CDR3, taken from reference TRBV5-1 and TRBJ2-3): KAGVTQTPRYLIKTRGQQVTLSCSPISGHRSVSWYQQTPGQGLQFLFEYFSETQRNKGNFPGRFSGRQFSNSRSEMNVSTLELGDSALYLCASSLLGGADTQYFGPGTRLTVL.

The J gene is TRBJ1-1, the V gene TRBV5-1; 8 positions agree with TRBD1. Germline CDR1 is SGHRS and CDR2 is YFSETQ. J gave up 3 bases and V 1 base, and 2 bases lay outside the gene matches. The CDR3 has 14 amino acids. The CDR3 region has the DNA TGCGCCAGCAGCTTGCAGGGGGCTTACACTGAAGCTTTCTTT. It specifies CASSLQGAYTEAFF.

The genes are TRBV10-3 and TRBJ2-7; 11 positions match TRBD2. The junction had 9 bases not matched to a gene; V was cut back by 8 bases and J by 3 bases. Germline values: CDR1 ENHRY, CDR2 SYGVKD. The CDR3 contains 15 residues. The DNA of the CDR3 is TGTGCCATCGAATCTAGCGGGGGGCCTTTCTACGAGCAGTACTTC. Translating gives CAIESSGGPFYEQYF.

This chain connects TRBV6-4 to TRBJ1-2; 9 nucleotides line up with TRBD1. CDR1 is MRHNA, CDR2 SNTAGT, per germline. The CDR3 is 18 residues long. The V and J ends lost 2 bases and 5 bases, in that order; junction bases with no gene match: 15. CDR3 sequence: CASSDTIGTGRRHYGYTF. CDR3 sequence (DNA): TGTGCCAGCAGTGACACCATCGGGACAGGGAGACGCCATTATGGCTACACCTTC.

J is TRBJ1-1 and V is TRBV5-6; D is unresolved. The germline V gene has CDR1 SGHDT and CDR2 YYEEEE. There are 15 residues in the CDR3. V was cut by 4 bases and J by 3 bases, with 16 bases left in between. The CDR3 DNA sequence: TGTGCCAGCAGCCCGGACCTCCAAGGGCACACTGAAGCTTTCTTT. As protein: CASSPDLQGHTEAFF. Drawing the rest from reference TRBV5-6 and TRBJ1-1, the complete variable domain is DAGVTQSPTHLIKTRGQQVTLRCSPKSGHDTVSWYQQALGQGPQFIFQYYEEEERQRGNFPDRFSGHQFPNYSSELNVNALLLGDSALYLCASSPDLQGHTEAFFGQGTRLTVV.

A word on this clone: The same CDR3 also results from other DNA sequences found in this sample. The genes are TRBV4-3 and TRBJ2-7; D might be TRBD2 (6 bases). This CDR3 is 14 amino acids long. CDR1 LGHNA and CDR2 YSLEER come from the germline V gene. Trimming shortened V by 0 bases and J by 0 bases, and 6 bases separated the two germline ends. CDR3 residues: CASSQDGSSYEQYF. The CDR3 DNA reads TGCGCCAGCAGCCAAGACGGGAGCTCCTACGAGCAGTACTTC.

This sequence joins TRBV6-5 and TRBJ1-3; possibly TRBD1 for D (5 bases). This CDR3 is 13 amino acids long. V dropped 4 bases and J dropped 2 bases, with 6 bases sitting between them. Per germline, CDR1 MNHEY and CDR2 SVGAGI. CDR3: CASSWGAGNTIYF. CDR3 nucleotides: TGTGCCAGCAGTTGGGGGGCTGGAAACACCATATATTTT.

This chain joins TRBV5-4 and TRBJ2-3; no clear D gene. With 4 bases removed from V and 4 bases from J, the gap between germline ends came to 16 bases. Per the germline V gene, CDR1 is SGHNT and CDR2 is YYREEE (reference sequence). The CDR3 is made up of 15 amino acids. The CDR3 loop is CASSRMDPAPDTQYF. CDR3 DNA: TGTGCCAGCAGCCGGATGGACCCGGCCCCAGATACGCAGTATTTT.

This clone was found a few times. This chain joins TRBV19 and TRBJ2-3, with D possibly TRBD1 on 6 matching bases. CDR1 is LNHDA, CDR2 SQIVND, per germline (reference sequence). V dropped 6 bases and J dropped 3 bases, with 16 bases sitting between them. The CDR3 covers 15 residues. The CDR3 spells CASRFRGVSTDTQYF. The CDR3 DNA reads TGTGCCAGTAGATTCAGGGGTGTTTCTACAGATACGCAGTATTTT.

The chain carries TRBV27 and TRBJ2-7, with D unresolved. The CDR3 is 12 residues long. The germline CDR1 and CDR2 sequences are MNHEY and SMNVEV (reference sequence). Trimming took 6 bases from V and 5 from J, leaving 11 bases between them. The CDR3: CASRKGAHEQYF. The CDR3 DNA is TGTGCCAGCAGGAAAGGAGCCCACGAGCAGTACTTC.

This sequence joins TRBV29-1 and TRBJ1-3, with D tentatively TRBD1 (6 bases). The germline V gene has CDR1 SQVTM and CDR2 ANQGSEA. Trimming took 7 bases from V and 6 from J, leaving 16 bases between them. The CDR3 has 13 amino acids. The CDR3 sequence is CSAVVRTENTIYF. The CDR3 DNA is TGCAGCGCCGTAGTCCGGACAGAAAACACCATATATTTT.

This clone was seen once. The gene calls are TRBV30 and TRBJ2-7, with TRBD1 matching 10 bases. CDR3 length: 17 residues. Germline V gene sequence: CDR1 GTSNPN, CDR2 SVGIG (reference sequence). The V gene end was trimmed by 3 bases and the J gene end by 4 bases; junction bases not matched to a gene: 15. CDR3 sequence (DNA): TGTGCCTGGAGCGCCTTAGACAGGGGGCAAGGGTGGTACGAGCAGTACTTC. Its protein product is CAWSALDRGQGWYEQYF.

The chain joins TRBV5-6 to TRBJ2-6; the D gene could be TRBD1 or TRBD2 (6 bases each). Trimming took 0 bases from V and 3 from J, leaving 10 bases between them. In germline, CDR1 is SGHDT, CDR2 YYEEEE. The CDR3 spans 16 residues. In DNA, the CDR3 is TGTGCCAGCAGCTTGGCCGGGGGCGTTGGGGCCAACGTCCTGACTTTC. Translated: CASSLAGGVGANVLTF.

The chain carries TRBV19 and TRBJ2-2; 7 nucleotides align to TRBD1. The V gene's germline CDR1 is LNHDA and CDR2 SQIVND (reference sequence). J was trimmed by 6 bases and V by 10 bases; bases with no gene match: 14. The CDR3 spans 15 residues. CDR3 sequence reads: CATTPRQGSPGELFF. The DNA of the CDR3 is TGTGCCACCACTCCCAGACAGGGATCCCCCGGGGAGCTGTTTTTT.

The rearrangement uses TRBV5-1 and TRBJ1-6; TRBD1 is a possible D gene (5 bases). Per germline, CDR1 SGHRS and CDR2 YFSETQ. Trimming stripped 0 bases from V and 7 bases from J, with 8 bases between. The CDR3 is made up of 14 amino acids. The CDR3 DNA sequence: TGCGCCAGCAGCTTGGGCGGGGGAAATTCACCCCTCCACTTT. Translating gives CASSLGGGNSPLHF.

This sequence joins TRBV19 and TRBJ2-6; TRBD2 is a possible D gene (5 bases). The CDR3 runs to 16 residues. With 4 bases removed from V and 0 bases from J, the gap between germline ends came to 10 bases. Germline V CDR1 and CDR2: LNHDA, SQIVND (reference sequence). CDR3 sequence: CASSRGVVSGANVLTF. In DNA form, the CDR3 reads TGTGCCAGTAGTAGGGGAGTTGTCTCTGGGGCCAACGTCCTGACTTTC. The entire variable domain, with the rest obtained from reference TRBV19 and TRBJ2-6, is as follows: DGGITQSPKYLFRKEGQNVTLSCEQNLNHDAMYWYRQDPGQGLRLIYYSQIVNDFQKGDIAEGYSVSREKKESFPLTVTSAQKNPTAFYLCASSRGVVSGANVLTFGAGSRLTVL.

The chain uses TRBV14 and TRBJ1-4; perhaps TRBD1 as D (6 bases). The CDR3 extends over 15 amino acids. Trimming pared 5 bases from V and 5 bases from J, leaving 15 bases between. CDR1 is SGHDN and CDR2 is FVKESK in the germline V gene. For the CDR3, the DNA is TGTGCCAGCAGCTTCGGTCGGGGGGGCAATGAAAAACTGTTTTTT. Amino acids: CASSFGRGGNEKLFF. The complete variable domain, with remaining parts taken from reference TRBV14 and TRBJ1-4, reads EAGVTQFPSHSVIEKGQTVTLRCDPISGHDNLYWYRRVMGKEIKFLLHFVKESKQDESGMPNNRFLAERTGGTYSTLKVQPAELEDSGVYFCASSFGRGGNEKLFFGSGTQLSVL.

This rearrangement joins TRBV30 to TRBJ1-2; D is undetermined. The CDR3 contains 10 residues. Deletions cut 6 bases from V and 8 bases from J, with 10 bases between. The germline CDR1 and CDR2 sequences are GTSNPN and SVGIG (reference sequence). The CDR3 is CACSLGGYTF. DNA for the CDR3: TGTGCCTGCTCCCTGGGCGGCTACACCTTC. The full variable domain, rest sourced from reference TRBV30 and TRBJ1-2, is SQTIHQWPATLVQPVGSPLSLECTVEGTSNPNLYWYRQAAGRGLQLLFYSVGIGQISSEVPQNLSASRPQDRQFILSSKKLLLSDSGFYLCACSLGGYTFGSGTRLTVV.

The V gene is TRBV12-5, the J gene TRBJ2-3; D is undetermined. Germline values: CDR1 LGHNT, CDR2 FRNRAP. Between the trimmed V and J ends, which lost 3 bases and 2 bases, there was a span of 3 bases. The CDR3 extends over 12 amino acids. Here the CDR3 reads CASGFITDTQYF. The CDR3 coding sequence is TGTGCTAGTGGTTTCATCACAGATACGCAGTATTTT.

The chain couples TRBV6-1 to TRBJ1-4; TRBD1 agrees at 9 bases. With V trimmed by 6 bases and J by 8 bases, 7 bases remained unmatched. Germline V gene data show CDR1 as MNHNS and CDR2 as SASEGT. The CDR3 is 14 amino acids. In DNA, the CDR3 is TGTGCCAGCAGACCCATGACAGGGGGGGAAAAACTGTTTTTT. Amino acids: CASRPMTGGEKLFF.

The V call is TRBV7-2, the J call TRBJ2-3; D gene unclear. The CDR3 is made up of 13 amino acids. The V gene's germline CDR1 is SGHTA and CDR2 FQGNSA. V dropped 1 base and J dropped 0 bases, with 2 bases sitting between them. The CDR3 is CASSLVSTDTQYF. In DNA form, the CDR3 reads TGTGCCAGCAGCTTAGTCAGCACAGATACGCAGTATTTT.

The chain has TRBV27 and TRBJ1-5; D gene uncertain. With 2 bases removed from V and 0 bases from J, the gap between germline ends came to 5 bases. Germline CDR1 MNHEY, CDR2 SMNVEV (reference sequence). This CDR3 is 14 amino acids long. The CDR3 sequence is CASSLGYSNQPQHF. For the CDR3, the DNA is TGTGCCAGCAGTTTAGGTTATAGCAATCAGCCCCAGCATTTT.

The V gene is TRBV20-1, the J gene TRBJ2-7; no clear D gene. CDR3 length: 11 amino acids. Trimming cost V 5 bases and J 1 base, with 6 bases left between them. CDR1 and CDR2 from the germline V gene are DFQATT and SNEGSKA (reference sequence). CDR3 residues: CSAGPSYEQYF. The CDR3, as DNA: TGCAGTGCTGGACCGTCCTACGAGCAGTACTTC.

The CDR3 region has the DNA TGTGCCAGCAGCGTAGGACAGGGGCCTAACTATGGCTACACCTTC. Its protein is CASSVGQGPNYGYTF. J is TRBJ1-2 and V is TRBV5-4; 9 positions agree with TRBD1. The CDR3 is 15 residues long. With 4 bases clipped from V and 0 bases from J, the junction kept 4 bases outside the gene matches. Germline CDR1 reads SGHNT; CDR2 reads YYREEE (reference sequence).

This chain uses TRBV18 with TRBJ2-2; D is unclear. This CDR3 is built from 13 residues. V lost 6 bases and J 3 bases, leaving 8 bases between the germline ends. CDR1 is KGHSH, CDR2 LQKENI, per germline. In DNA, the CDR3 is TGTGCCAGCTCTGGGTCGGACACCGGGGAGCTGTTTTTT. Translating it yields CASSGSDTGELFF.

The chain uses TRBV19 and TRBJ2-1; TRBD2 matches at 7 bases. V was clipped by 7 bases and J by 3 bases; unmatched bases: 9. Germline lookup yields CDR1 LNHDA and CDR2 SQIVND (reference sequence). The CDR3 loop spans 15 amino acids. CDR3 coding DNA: TGTGCCAGTACCCGCTCTGGACTAGACTACAATGAGCAGTTCTTC. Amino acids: CASTRSGLDYNEQFF.

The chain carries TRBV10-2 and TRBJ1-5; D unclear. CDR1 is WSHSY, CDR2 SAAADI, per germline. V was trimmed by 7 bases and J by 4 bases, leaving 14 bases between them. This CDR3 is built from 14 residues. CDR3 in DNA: TGCGCCAGCAACGAGGGCGGGAATAATCAGCCCCAGCATTTT. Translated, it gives CASNEGGNNQPQHF.

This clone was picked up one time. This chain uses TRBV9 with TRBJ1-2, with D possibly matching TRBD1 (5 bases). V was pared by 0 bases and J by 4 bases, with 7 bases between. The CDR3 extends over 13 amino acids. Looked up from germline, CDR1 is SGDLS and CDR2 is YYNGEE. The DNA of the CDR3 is TGTGCCAGCAGCGTAGACAGGTCCTATGGCTACACCTTC. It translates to CASSVDRSYGYTF.